The sample holds one count of the clone carrying this T cell receptor beta chain. This sample was taken from a study of cytomegalovirus exposure and HLA in healthy donors. Trimming took 3 bases from V and 7 from J, leaving 15 bases between them. This CDR3 has 13 amino acids. Germline assignment: CDR1 GTSNPN and CDR2 SVGIG (reference sequence). Amplification used 60 Vbeta primers and 13 Jbeta primers. Assay: immunoSEQ multiplex PCR; the TCRdb copy retains only in-frame clones and omits some. The sample consists of around 170,000 clones, around four fifths of them appearing once. Sequences were obtained from PBMCs. The receptor's source is a man aged 18 to 30 in good health and CMV-seronegative. The V and J genes are TRBV30 and TRBJ2-5; D is possibly TRBD1 (6 bases). CDR3 bases: TGTGCCTGGAGGCCCGGGACAAAGGGGACCCAGTACTTC. Its protein is CAWRPGTKGTQYF.